These 10 T cell receptor beta chains were sequenced from one sample in a study of graft-versus-host responses after intestinal transplantation. These receptors' targets are unknown. Assay used: immunoSEQ multiplex PCR; TCRdb lists only in-frame clones, some missing. Counted here are over 120,000 clones, over 90% occurring once; the ten biggest clones make up about 0.19%. The starting material was unstimulated CD4+ T cells sorted from spleen or lymph node cells, obtained before intestinal transplant. The receptors here all came from a human donor who received an intestinal transplant.

The V call is TRBV5-1, the J call TRBJ2-6, with no clear D. Trimming cost V 2 bases and J 0 bases, with 9 bases left between them. The CDR3 totals 16 residues. CDR1 and CDR2 (germline): SGHRS, YFSETQ. DNA of the CDR3: TGCGCCAGCAGCTTCCGTTGGGGCTCTGGGGCCAACGTCCTGACTTTC. Its translation: CASSFRWGSGANVLTF. Variable domain in full (rest from reference TRBV5-1 and TRBJ2-6): KAGVTQTPRYLIKTRGQQVTLSCSPISGHRSVSWYQQTPGQGLQFLFEYFSETQRNKGNFPGRFSGRQFSNSRSEMNVSTLELGDSALYLCASSFRWGSGANVLTFGAGSRLTVL.

Only one count was recorded for this clone. The J gene is TRBJ2-1, the V gene TRBV5-4; 10 positions match TRBD2. Germline V lookup: CDR1 SGHNT, CDR2 YYREEE (reference sequence). The CDR3 has 14 residues. Losses at the gene ends were 2 bases for V and 10 bases for J; bases not matched to a gene: 6. In DNA form, the CDR3 reads TGTGCCAGCAGCTTACTAGCGGGGTCCGGGGAGCAGTTCTTC. It codes for CASSLLAGSGEQFF.

The V call is TRBV28, the J call TRBJ1-1; no firm D call. This CDR3 contains 15 residues. Germline loops: CDR1 MDHEN, CDR2 SYDVKM. Trimming removed 3 bases from V and 0 bases from J, with 11 bases in between. The CDR3 DNA is TGTGCCAGCAGTTTGAATGTCGATATGAACACTGAAGCTTTCTTT. It specifies CASSLNVDMNTEAFF.

The chain uses TRBV5-1 and TRBJ2-2, with D tentatively TRBD2 (6 bases). V was cut by 5 bases and J by 6 bases, with 11 bases left in between. The length of the CDR3 is 13 residues. The germline V gene has CDR1 SGHRS and CDR2 YFSETQ. For the CDR3, the DNA is TGCGCCAGCAGACCTACTAGCCCCGGGGAGCTGTTTTTT. It codes for CASRPTSPGELFF.

This clone appeared a single time. CDR3 in DNA: TGTGCCAGCAGCTCTCTCTTGCGGGACAGGGGGGGAGATACGCAGTATTTT. It codes for CASSSLLRDRGGDTQYF. The V and J genes are TRBV7-6 and TRBJ2-3, with 11 bases matching TRBD1. From germline, CDR1 is SGHVS and CDR2 FNYEAQ. J gave up 5 bases and V 4 bases, and 11 bases lay outside the gene matches. The CDR3 is made up of 17 amino acids.

This chain joins TRBV13 and TRBJ2-7; 7 bases are shared with TRBD2. The CDR3 is made up of 13 amino acids. Germline V lookup: CDR1 PRHDT, CDR2 FYEKMQ (reference sequence). After removal of 6 bases from V and 2 bases from J, the junction contained 4 bases not matched to a gene. This CDR3 is CASSLRGAYEQYF. In nucleotides, the CDR3 is TGTGCCAGCAGTCTCCGGGGGGCCTACGAGCAGTACTTC.

Regarding this clone: Likely a read error: the CDR3 ends without its conserved phenylalanine or tryptophan. This chain connects TRBV14 to TRBJ2-4, with D possibly being TRBD2 (7 bases). Germline CDR1 SGHDN, CDR2 FVKESK. CDR3 length: 17 residues. V lost 0 bases to trimming and J lost 0 bases, with 12 bases between them. CDR3 region: CASSQEGGDLAKNIQYL. Here the CDR3 DNA reads TGTGCCAGCAGCCAAGAAGGGGGGGACCTAGCCAAAAACATTCAGTACCTC.

This clone was detected only once. V is TRBV6-5 and J is TRBJ1-2; no clear D. The CDR3 loop spans 15 amino acids. Germline V gene data show CDR1 as MNHEY and CDR2 as SVGAGI. Trimming cost V 6 bases and J 8 bases, with 22 bases left between them. The CDR3 coding sequence is TGTGCCAGCAGCCCCGGTGGGCTTAAAGGCGGAGGCTACACCTTC. This encodes CASSPGGLKGGGYTF.

The chain has TRBV5-1 and TRBJ2-1; D call uncertain. Trimming left V 3 bases short and J 7 bases short, with 8 bases between. The germline V gene has CDR1 SGHRS and CDR2 YFSETQ. This CDR3 region has 12 residues. The CDR3 DNA reads as TGCGCCAGCAGCTCCACTATGAATGAGCAGTTCTTC. Its translation: CASSSTMNEQFF.

The chain employs TRBV21-1 and TRBJ2-3; the table calls TRBD2, which could not be checked here. TRBV21-1 is tagged as a pseudogene. The CDR3 sequence is 18 residues long. The CDR3, as DNA: TGTGCCAGCAGCAAAGGGACTAGCGGGAGGATGAGCACAGATACGCAGTATTTT. This codes for CASSKGTSGRMSTDTQYF.